This paragraph reports one TCR beta chain. Per germline, CDR1 MNHNY and CDR2 SVGAGI (reference sequence). The V and J ends lost 2 bases and 0 bases respectively, with 9 bases between them. CDR3 length: 15 residues. These data come from a study of blood T cells in healthy people across ages. A second PCR of 7 to 11 cycles used a sample-barcoded 5' primer and a J-beta primer mix. TCRdb independently ran MiXCR on the 5' RACE reads; one entry per CDR3 protein. The profile shows around 1,800,000 distinct CDR3 sequences, about 39% of them singletons. The sample comprised blood. The V call is TRBV6-6, the J call TRBJ2-3; D uncertain. The sequence derives from a human donor in good health. CDR3 sequence: CASSYARASTDTQYF. Written as DNA, the CDR3 is TGTGCCAGCAGTTACGCCCGTGCTAGCACAGATACGCAGTATTTT.